Listed below are T cell receptor beta chains from one sample, sequenced in a study of technical replicates of blood from several donors. Here immunoSEQ multiplex PCR was the method, and the copy in TCRdb shows in-frame clones only, minus some. The sample lists 83,000 or so clones; around nine tenths were seen once. The sequencing sample was made of T cells isolated from PBMCs. These TCRs come from a human donor in good health. Both conserved end residues are part of each CDR3. The order of the fields is V gene, D gene, clone size, J gene, CDR3 DNA, CDR3 protein. The D gene is left open where the match is weak. Not all rows give a size; the values are once, few, many and, for expanded clones, a class.

TRBV28	NA	NA	TRBJ1-5	TGTGCCAGCAACCCGAACGGGTGGGGGGGAAGCAATCAGCCCCAGCATTTT	CASNPNGWGGSNQPQHF
TRBV28	NA	NA	TRBJ2-7	TGTGCCAGCAGGCAAAGCAGGGATCACGAGCAGTACTTC	CASRQSRDHEQYF
TRBV5-5	TRBD1	NA	TRBJ1-6	TGTGCCAGCAGCTTGTGGGACAGGGCTCAAAATTCACCCCTCCACTTT	CASSLWDRAQNSPLHF
TRBV5-1	TRBD1	NA	TRBJ1-2	TGCGCCAGCAGTTTGTTATGGGACAGGAACACTGGCTACACCTTC	CASSLLWDRNTGYTF
TRBV28	NA	few	TRBJ1-1	TGTGCCAGCAGTTCAAACAGGGCTGAAGCTTTCTTT	CASSSNRAEAFF
TRBV19	NA	NA	TRBJ1-5	TGTGCCAGTACAGGGGATTATCAGCCCCAGCATTTT	CASTGDYQPQHF
TRBV28	NA	NA	TRBJ2-5	TGTGCCAGCAATCACCTACAGGGTAGAGGAAGAGAGACCCAGTACTTC	CASNHLQGRGRETQYF
TRBV4-2	TRBD2	once	TRBJ2-3	TGTGCCAGCAGCCAAGATATACGGGGGGCAGATACGCAGTATTTT	CASSQDIRGADTQYF
TRBV11-2	NA	NA	TRBJ1-1	TGTGCCAGCAGCTTAACATCTCCCGAAGCTTTCTTT	CASSLTSPEAFF
TRBV2	TRBD1	NA	TRBJ1-5	TGTGCCAGCAGGGGAGTGGGACAGGGGACTTTAGGCGGCAATCAGCCCCAGCATTTT	CASRGVGQGTLGGNQPQHF
TRBV6-5	TRBD1	NA	TRBJ2-7	TGTGCCAGCAGGGACGCAGGGGGCGCAACCTACGAGCAGTACTTC	CASRDAGGATYEQYF
TRBV19	NA	once	TRBJ1-5	TGTGCCAGTAGTATAGACACAGGTACTAATCAGCCCCAGCATTTT	CASSIDTGTNQPQHF
TRBV27	TRBD2	NA	TRBJ2-7	TGTGCCAGCAGTTTGGAACTAGCGGGATCCTACGAGCAGTACTTC	CASSLELAGSYEQYF
TRBV5-8	TRBD1	NA	TRBJ1-4	TGTGCCAGCAGCCTAGGACAGGAAGCTAATGAAAAACTGTTTTTT	CASSLGQEANEKLFF
TRBV2	TRBD2	NA	TRBJ2-7	TGTGCCAGCAGTCCCGGGTTAGCGGGGAGGGAGCAGTACTTC	CASSPGLAGREQYF
TRBV14	NA	NA	TRBJ2-7	TGTGCCAGCAGCCAAAGCCCCCGATCCTACGAGCAGTACTTC	CASSQSPRSYEQYF
TRBV6-5	NA	NA	TRBJ2-7	TGTGCCAGCAGAAGACGACCTATAGCCTCCTACGAGCAGTACTTC	CASRRRPIASYEQYF
TRBV9	NA	NA	TRBJ1-2	TGTGCCAGCAGCGGGTCGGGGGGTGGCTACACCTTC	CASSGSGGGYTF
TRBV7-6	NA	NA	TRBJ1-1	TGTGCCAGCAGACATATGCGGGGGGGTGGTTCGAACACTGAAGCTTTCTTT	CASRHMRGGGSNTEAFF
TRBV5-4	NA	NA	TRBJ2-7	TGTGCCAGCAGCTTGGCTCAGAACTACGAGCAGTACTTC	CASSLAQNYEQYF
TRBV10-2	TRBD1	NA	TRBJ2-5	TGCGCCAGCAGAAGACAGGGGTTTGCAGAGACCCAGTACTTC	CASRRQGFAETQYF
TRBV29-1	TRBD2	NA	TRBJ2-1	TGCAGCGTTAATCGAAGACTAGCCAGAGACAATGAGCAGTTCTTC	CSVNRRLARDNEQFF
TRBV5-1	NA	once	TRBJ2-1	TGCGCCAGCAGCTTGGTGCAGTCCTACAATGAGCAGTTCTTC	CASSLVQSYNEQFF
TRBV14	NA	NA	TRBJ2-5	TGTGCCAGCAGCCAAGATCAGGGCCAAGAGACCCAGTACTTC	CASSQDQGQETQYF
TRBV19	TRBD2	NA	TRBJ2-7	TGTGCCAGTAGTACTCTAGCGGGAGTCGACGAGCAGTACTTC	CASSTLAGVDEQYF
TRBV15	TRBD1	NA	TRBJ1-1	TGTGCCACCAGCAGGGATCCCCCGGGACAGGGGAACACTGAAGCTTTCTTT	CATSRDPPGQGNTEAFF
TRBV7-9	NA	few	TRBJ2-7	TGTGCCAGCAGCTTAGCAAGTGTAGAGTACGAGCAGTACTTC	CASSLASVEYEQYF
TRBV14	TRBD2	NA	TRBJ2-7	TGTGCCAGCAGCCCCGGGACTAATACTCGTTTGTACTTC	CASSPGTNTRLYF
TRBV10-2	NA	NA	TRBJ1-5	TGCGCCAGCAGTGAAGGGGGGGGCCGAAATCAGCCCCAGCATTTT	CASSEGGGRNQPQHF
TRBV5-1	TRBD2	NA	TRBJ2-1	TGCGCCAGCAGCCAACGGATGGGGGACTATTACAATGAGCAGTTCTTC	CASSQRMGDYYNEQFF
TRBV5-6	TRBD1	NA	TRBJ1-4	TGTGCCAGCAGCTTGGCAAGCGCAACAGGGGTTTTCAAAAAACTGTTTTTT	CASSLASATGVFKKLFF
TRBV19	TRBD1	NA	TRBJ2-7	TGTGCCAGTAGTCCGGGGACAGGTACCTACGAGCAGTACTTC	CASSPGTGTYEQYF
TRBV28	TRBD1	NA	TRBJ1-2	TGTGCCAGCAGTTTACGGGACAGCCGTTCCGGGTATGGCTACACCTTC	CASSLRDSRSGYGYTF
TRBV7-9	TRBD2	NA	TRBJ2-7	TGTGCCAGCAGCCCCTCTAGCGGGAACCACGAGCAGTACTTC	CASSPSSGNHEQYF
TRBV4-2	NA	NA	TRBJ2-3	TGTGCCAGCAGCCTACAGGGGAGGCCAGATACGCAGTATTTT	CASSLQGRPDTQYF
TRBV15	NA	once	TRBJ2-7	TGTGCCACCAGCAAAGTTTTCCGGGGCTCCTACGAGCAGTACTTC	CATSKVFRGSYEQYF
TRBV25-1	NA	NA	TRBJ1-3	TGTGCCAGCCAAGACAGGTTCTCTGGAAACACCATATATTTT	CASQDRFSGNTIYF
TRBV11-2	NA	once	TRBJ1-4	TGTGCCAGCAGCCGGGATATCGGGGGTGGAGTAAAACTGTTTTTT	CASSRDIGGGVKLFF
TRBV14	NA	NA	TRBJ2-7	TGTGCCAGCAGCCCCAGCTCCTACGAGCAGTACTTC	CASSPSSYEQYF
TRBV6-1	NA	NA	TRBJ2-1	TGTGCCAGCCGCGAAGCACAGGGCAATGAGCAGTTCTTC	CASREAQGNEQFF
TRBV28	TRBD1	NA	TRBJ1-4	TGTGCCAGCAGTTTGAAGCAGGGGGCGAAAGAAAAACTGTTTTTT	CASSLKQGAKEKLFF
TRBV9	TRBD2	NA	TRBJ2-7	TGTGCCAGCAGCGGGACTAGCGGGAGAAACGAGCAGTACTTC	CASSGTSGRNEQYF
TRBV5-1	TRBD2	NA	TRBJ2-7	TGCGCCAGCAGCTACGGGACTAGCGGGATCTTTTTCTCCTACGAGCAGTACTTC	CASSYGTSGIFFSYEQYF
TRBV27	TRBD2	NA	TRBJ2-3	TGTGCCAGCACGTTACTAGCGGGTTCCACAGATACGCAGTATTTT	CASTLLAGSTDTQYF
TRBV28	TRBD1	NA	TRBJ1-4	TGTGCCAGCAACCGGGACAGCAGTCGTGAAAAACTGTTTTTT	CASNRDSSREKLFF
TRBV7-9	NA	NA	TRBJ2-5	TGTGCCAGCAGCCCACGGAGGGGAGAGACCCAGTACTTC	CASSPRRGETQYF
TRBV4-2	NA	NA	TRBJ2-7	TGTGCCAGCAGGGGCCAAGACGAATACGAGCAGTACTTC	CASRGQDEYEQYF
TRBV5-1	TRBD2	NA	TRBJ2-1	TGCGCCAGCAGCTTCGGGAGGGCCGATGAGCAGTTCTTC	CASSFGRADEQFF
TRBV19	TRBD1	NA	TRBJ1-4	TGTGCCAGTACTACTAGACCGCAGGGGGTAAGGGAAAAACTGTTTTTT	CASTTRPQGVREKLFF
TRBV9	TRBD1	once	TRBJ1-2	TGTGCCAGCAGTTACCAGGGGGACGGCTACACCTTC	CASSYQGDGYTF
TRBV9	TRBD2	NA	TRBJ2-2	TGTGCCAGCACCCCGCGGGAGGACCTCACCGGGGAGCTGTTTTTT	CASTPREDLTGELFF
TRBV19	NA	once	TRBJ1-4	TGTGCCAGTAGTGGGCCCCGAGGGCCTCAGCGTGAAAAACTGTTTTTT	CASSGPRGPQREKLFF
TRBV7-6	TRBD2	NA	TRBJ2-3	TGTGCCAGCAGCTTCAATATCCGGATGACGTCGGGACTAGCTGAAGAAGATACGCAGTATTTT	CASSFNIRMTSGLAEEDTQYF
TRBV7-6	NA	NA	TRBJ1-1	TGTGCCAGCAGCTTAGTGGGAGGGCTGAACACTGAAGCTTTCTTT	CASSLVGGLNTEAFF
TRBV28	NA	NA	TRBJ1-5	TGTGCCAGCACCATGGGGGGGAGCGGTGATCAGCCCCAGCATTTT	CASTMGGSGDQPQHF